Each of the 21 T cell receptor beta chains below was sequenced from the same sample in a study of T cells after yellow fever vaccination (dated by TCRdb to the late 2010s). In the paper's terms, the treatment or condition label means: live attenuated yellow fever vaccine strain. Library method: 5' RACE. TCRdb records Illumina HiSeq 2500 as the sequencer. TCRdb took the public reads, trimmed them with fastp at Q25, ran MiXCR for clone calling and kept in-frame beta chains. CDR3 protein sequences are deduplicated, and each keeps its most common genes and DNA. Within this sample are some 350,000 distinct CDR3 sequences, with about 8.7% of them counted one time only. Approximately 19% of the sample belongs to the ten largest clones. This specimen was PBMCs, taken on the day of the first yellow fever vaccination. Receptors originate from a man aged 18 to 30 who received the YFV17D yellow fever vaccine.

This clonotype came up a few times. The CDR3 DNA reads as TGTGCCAGCAGCTTAGTCCCCCTACTGGGATTAGAGACCCAGTACTTC. Translation gives CASSLVPLLGLETQYF. V is TRBV7-2 and J is TRBJ2-5; D unclear. V lost 1 base to trimming and J lost 4 bases, with 16 bases between them. Germline CDR1 is SGHTA and CDR2 is FQGNSA. CDR3 length: 16 amino acids. Filled out from reference TRBV7-2 and TRBJ2-5, the complete variable domain reads GAGVSQSPSNKVTEKGKDVELRCDPISGHTALYWYRQSLGQGLEFLIYFQGNSAPDKSGLPSDRFSAERTGGSVSTLTIQRTQQEDSAVYLCASSLVPLLGLETQYFGPGTRLLVL.

J is TRBJ2-7 and V is TRBV29-1, with 10 bases matching TRBD2. The germline V gene has CDR1 SQVTM and CDR2 ANQGSEA. Germline trimming cut 6 bases from V and 2 bases from J; bases unmatched to any gene: 4. This CDR3 is 13 amino acids long. The CDR3 region is CSVRTSGAYEQYF. CDR3 bases: TGCAGCGTGAGGACTAGCGGAGCCTACGAGCAGTACTTC.

The rearrangement uses TRBV7-3 and TRBJ2-7; tentative D call: TRBD2 (6 bases). V gave up 2 bases and J gave up 0 bases, with 14 bases separating them. From germline, CDR1 is SGHTA and CDR2 FQGTGA. CDR3 size: 16 residues. As DNA, the CDR3 is TGTGCCAGCAGCTTAGTCGGGGGTATGAGCTCCTACGAGCAGTACTTC. This translates into CASSLVGGMSSYEQYF.

This clonotype was detected only a few times. The V and J genes are TRBV20-1 and TRBJ1-2; no reliable D call. Germline assignment: CDR1 DFQATT and CDR2 SNEGSKA (reference sequence). The germline V and J ends were trimmed by 5 bases and 4 bases, with 11 bases remaining between them. The CDR3 is 12 residues long. CDR3 in amino acids: CSAVRDVYGYTF. The CDR3 nucleotides read TGCAGTGCTGTCAGAGATGTCTATGGCTACACCTTC.

This clonotype occurred many times. The chain carries TRBV6-4 and TRBJ2-2, with 10 bases identical to TRBD2. The CDR3 length is 15 residues. Germline assignment: CDR1 MRHNA and CDR2 SNTAGT. V trimming: 4 bases; J trimming: 1 base; junction bases outside the gene matches: 0. DNA for the CDR3: TGTGCCAGCAGTGGACTAGCGGGGAACACCGGGGAGCTGTTTTTT. Translating gives CASSGLAGNTGELFF.

The CDR3 DNA is TGTGCCAGCAGCCTCGGGACTAGCCCGAATGAGCAGTTCTTC. Protein: CASSLGTSPNEQFF. The chain recombines TRBV7-6 with TRBJ2-1; 9 nucleotides agree with TRBD2. The V gene's germline CDR1 is SGHVS and CDR2 FNYEAQ. J gave up 7 bases and V 5 bases, and 6 bases lay outside the gene matches. CDR3 length: 14 amino acids. Full variable domain (remainder filled in from reference TRBV7-6 and TRBJ2-1): GAGVSQSPRYKVTKRGQDVALRCDPISGHVSLYWYRQALGQGPEFLTYFNYEAQQDKSGLPNDRFSAERPEGSISTLTIQRTEQRDSAMYRCASSLGTSPNEQFFGPGTRLTVL.

V usage is TRBV9 and J usage is TRBJ2-3, with TRBD2 matching over 11 bases. Germline CDR1 is SGDLS and CDR2 is YYNGEE. With V trimmed by 0 bases and J by 2 bases, 5 bases remained unmatched. CDR3 length: 17 residues. This CDR3 reads CASSVVDSGGVTDTQYF. The CDR3 DNA is TGTGCCAGCAGCGTAGTTGATAGCGGGGGGGTCACAGATACGCAGTATTTT. Combining the CDR3 with reference TRBV9 and TRBJ2-3 gives the whole variable domain DSGVTQTPKHLITATGQRVTLRCSPRSGDLSVYWYQQSLDQGLQFLIQYYNGEERAKGNILERFSAQQFPDLHSELNLSSLELGDSALYFCASSVVDSGGVTDTQYFGPGTRLTVL.

This clonotype was seen many times. This chain uses TRBV20-1 with TRBJ2-2, with D unclear. CDR1 and CDR2 from the germline V gene are DFQATT and SNEGSKA (reference sequence). The V gene lost 0 bases and the J gene lost 8 bases, with 4 bases spanning the gap. The CDR3 extends over 11 amino acids. CDR3 in amino acids: CSARDLGELFF. The CDR3 DNA reads as TGCAGTGCTAGAGATCTAGGGGAGCTGTTTTTT.

This clonotype was observed a few times. This chain uses TRBV21-1 with TRBJ2-7; TRBD2, the table's D call, lacks a check against the DNA. TRBV21-1 is recorded as a pseudogene. CDR3 length: 16 residues. This CDR3 is CASSKFASGLSYEQYV. For the CDR3, the DNA is TGTGCCAGCAGCAAATTCGCTAGCGGGTTATCCTACGAGCAGTACGTC.

This clonotype has just a few counts. The J gene is TRBJ2-1, the V gene TRBV7-9; the D gene is possibly TRBD2 (6 bases). The CDR3 spans 15 residues. In germline, CDR1 is SEHNR, CDR2 FQNEAQ (reference sequence). V was cut by 0 bases and J by 3 bases, with 9 bases left in between. CDR3 region: CASSLAEGSYNEQFF. In DNA, the CDR3 is TGTGCCAGCAGCTTAGCGGAGGGGAGCTACAATGAGCAGTTCTTC. Together with reference TRBV7-9 and TRBJ2-1, the CDR3 gives the full variable domain: DTGVSQNPRHKITKRGQNVTFRCDPISEHNRLYWYRQTLGQGPEFLTYFQNEAQLEKSRLLSDRFSAERPKGSFSTLEIQRTEQGDSAMYLCASSLAEGSYNEQFFGPGTRLTVL.

V and J are TRBV11-2 and TRBJ2-3; TRBD2 matches at 7 bases. Germline V gene data show CDR1 as SGHAT and CDR2 as FQNNGV. Trimming removed 0 bases from V and 2 bases from J; junction bases left unmatched: 5. This CDR3 is 16 amino acids long. CDR3 DNA sequence: TGTGCCAGCAGCTTAGAACTAGCGTTGGCCACAGATACGCAGTATTTT. Translated, it gives CASSLELALATDTQYF. The full variable domain, its missing parts supplied by reference TRBV11-2 and TRBJ2-3, is EAGVAQSPRYKIIEKRQSVAFWCNPISGHATLYWYQQILGQGPKLLIQFQNNGVVDDSQLPKDRFSAERLKGVDSTLKIQPAKLEDSAVYLCASSLELALATDTQYFGPGTRLTVL.

The V call is TRBV6-1, the J call TRBJ2-3, with 8 bases that match TRBD2. The junction had 8 bases not matched to a gene; V was cut back by 8 bases and J by 4 bases. CDR3 length: 14 residues. Germline CDR1 is MNHNS and CDR2 is SASEGT. DNA for the CDR3: TGTGCCAGCTCCTGGGGTAGCGGGGCAGATACGCAGTATTTT. Translation gives CASSWGSGADTQYF.

The sample holds many counts of this clonotype. This rearrangement joins TRBV5-4 to TRBJ2-1; 7 bases line up with TRBD1. J lost 3 bases, V lost 0 bases, and 3 bases had no gene match. The CDR3 consists of 15 residues. Germline V gene sequence: CDR1 SGHNT, CDR2 YYREEE (reference sequence). The CDR3 bases are TGTGCCAGCAGCTTGGGTACAGGGGACTACAATGAGCAGTTCTTC. The encoded protein is CASSLGTGDYNEQFF.

This clonotype has at least ten counts. The chain is built from TRBV29-1 and TRBJ1-2; 8 nucleotides line up with TRBD1. Germline CDR1 SQVTM, CDR2 ANQGSEA. V was pared by 7 bases and J by 6 bases, with 10 bases of the junction left unmatched. The CDR3 runs to 13 residues. Here the CDR3 reads CSGKSGQGDGYTF. The CDR3, as DNA: TGCAGCGGAAAATCCGGACAGGGCGATGGCTACACCTTC.

This clonotype turned up a few times. The chain carries TRBV4-2 and TRBJ2-3; 15 bases line up with TRBD2. Germline values: CDR1 LGHNA, CDR2 YNFKEQ. CDR3 length: 18 residues. V lost 4 bases to trimming and J lost 0 bases; unmatched junction nucleotides: 5. This CDR3 is CASSRRTSGGASTDTQYF. The DNA of the CDR3 is TGTGCCAGCAGCCGACGGACTAGCGGGGGGGCGAGCACAGATACGCAGTATTTT.

This clonotype was seen a few times. The chain has TRBV12-3 or TRBV12-4 and TRBJ1-5, with D possibly matching TRBD1 (5 bases). The CDR3 consists of 14 residues. The germline V and J ends were trimmed by 4 bases and 6 bases, with 13 bases remaining between them. The CDR3 nucleotides are TGTGCCAGCAGTTGGGGCTGGGGAATTCAGCCCCAGCATTTT. It codes for CASSWGWGIQPQHF.

V usage is TRBV3-1 and J usage is TRBJ1-5; TRBD1 matches at 7 bases. CDR1 is LGHDT and CDR2 is YNNKEL in the germline V gene (reference sequence). This CDR3 has 16 amino acids. V was pared by 1 base and J by 4 bases, with 7 bases of the junction left unmatched. Here the CDR3 reads CASSQVWQGGNQPQHF. The CDR3 region has the DNA TGTGCCAGCAGCCAAGTATGGCAGGGGGGTAATCAGCCCCAGCATTTT.

This clonotype has only a few counts. The chain links TRBV11-2 to TRBJ2-4, with D maybe TRBD2 (5 bases). CDR3 length: 15 amino acids. Germline V CDR1 and CDR2: SGHAT, FQNNGV. The V end lost 0 bases, the J end lost 9 bases, and 15 bases lay between the germline ends. The CDR3 bases are TGTGCCAGCAGCTTAGATCTGTACCAGCGGCGCATTCAGTACTTC. Translation gives CASSLDLYQRRIQYF.

This clonotype was found a few times. The rearrangement links TRBV3-1 to TRBJ2-5, with 9 bases matching TRBD1. The V gene's germline CDR1 is LGHDT and CDR2 YNNKEL (reference sequence). This CDR3 region has 15 residues. Trimming took 4 bases from V and 2 from J; bases not matched to a gene: 5. This CDR3 is CASSPGTGLQETQYF. The CDR3 nucleotides read TGTGCCAGCAGCCCCGGGACAGGGTTACAAGAGACCCAGTACTTC.

This chain links TRBV20-1 with TRBJ2-3; D is uncertain. CDR1 and CDR2 (germline): DFQATT, SNEGSKA (reference sequence). This CDR3 region has 14 residues. The V end lost 0 bases, the J end lost 6 bases, and 13 bases lay between the germline ends. Here the CDR3 reads CSARDPYNGDTQYF. The CDR3 nucleotides are TGCAGTGCTAGAGATCCCTACAATGGCGATACGCAGTATTTT.

The chain uses TRBV20-1 and TRBJ1-5; TRBD1 agrees at 10 bases. Germline V CDR1 and CDR2: DFQATT, SNEGSKA (reference sequence). This CDR3 has 14 amino acids. V was pared by 4 bases and J by 3 bases, with 3 bases of the junction left unmatched. Here the CDR3 reads CSATGTGANQPQHF. In DNA, the CDR3 is TGCAGTGCTACCGGGACAGGGGCCAATCAGCCCCAGCATTTT.